This T cell receptor beta chain was found in a study of metastatic and nonmetastatic thyroid tumors. Study-wide context: The authors compared repertoires across blood and tumor or nodule tissue from malignant and benign thyroid patients.

This clone has at least ten counts. Its antigen is unidentified. This specimen includes other DNA sequences encoding the same CDR3. Thyroid surgery was performed in patients who had received no treatment beforehand. Notes on the study in general: Across blood and tumor, TCR beta diversity in malignant thyroid tumors was reportedly significantly higher than in benign nodules.

TCRdb re-processed the PCR reads through MiXCR. The sample includes over 14,000 clones, roughly 24% of them seen just once. Material for sequencing was tumor tissue. This clonotype originated in a female donor with papillary thyroid cancer or a benign thyroid nodule (not recorded which). Some clones in this sample may be carry-over from other donors' samples.

CDR3 protein: CASKGSSGNTIYF. CDR3 nucleotides: TGTGCCTCCAAGGGATCCTCTGGAAACACCATATATTTT. V usage is TRBV30 and J usage is TRBJ1-3, with D unresolved. This CDR3 is 13 amino acids long. Germline V gene sequence: CDR1 GTSNPN, CDR2 SVGIG (reference sequence). Trimming pared 7 bases from V and 0 bases from J, leaving 10 bases between.